This is a list of T cell receptor beta chains from one sample in a study of identical twins. TCRdb re-derived calls from the 5' RACE reads in MiXCR, one entry per CDR3 protein. The sample contains roughly 230,000 distinct CDR3 sequences, about 8.3% of which appear only once. This same sample was also taken into another study, of yellow fever vaccine responses in identical twins.

The sample comprised CD8+ T cells sorted from blood. Source of these receptors: a woman younger than 35 in good health. CDR3s include the opening cysteine and the closing phenylalanine or tryptophan. A D gene is named only where the DNA matches it firmly. Only part of the rows carry a size: once, few, many, or a class if the clone is expanded.

V: TRBV29-1
size: few
J: TRBJ2-5
D: -
DNA: TGCAGCGTTGCGGGCCAAGAGACCCAGTACTTC
CDR3: CSVAGQETQYF

V: TRBV11-2
size: few
J: TRBJ2-1
D: TRBD2
DNA: TGTGCCAGCAGCGAGAGCGGGGGGCCCGGTAATGAGCAGTTCTTC
CDR3: CASSESGGPGNEQFF

V: TRBV27
size: many
J: TRBJ2-3
D: -
DNA: TGTGCCAGCAGTTTATATGGGTCCACAGATACGCAGTATTTT
CDR3: CASSLYGSTDTQYF

V: TRBV12-3/TRBV12-4
size: -
J: TRBJ2-3
D: -
DNA: TGTGCCAGCAGTTTAACGGGCGGAGCAAGGGATACGCAGTATTTT
CDR3: CASSLTGGARDTQYF

V: TRBV15
size: many
J: TRBJ2-7
D: TRBD2
DNA: TGTGCCACCAGCACAGTAGCGGGAGGGCCCTACGAGCAGTACTTC
CDR3: CATSTVAGGPYEQYF

V: TRBV20-1
size: -
J: TRBJ2-3
D: TRBD2
DNA: TGCAGTGCAGCAGAGGCCGGGACTAGCGGGGTTATCACAGATACGCAGTATTTT
CDR3: CSAAEAGTSGVITDTQYF

V: TRBV4-3
size: -
J: TRBJ2-1
D: -
DNA: TGCGCCAGCAGCCACAGACTCGGCGACCACAATGAGCAGTTCTTC
CDR3: CASSHRLGDHNEQFF

V: TRBV20-1
size: -
J: TRBJ2-3
D: -
DNA: TGCAGTGCTAGAGAATGGGGGGCGGGGGATACGCAGTATTTT
CDR3: CSAREWGAGDTQYF

V: TRBV2
size: -
J: TRBJ2-7
D: TRBD1
DNA: TGTGCCAGCAGTATCGGGACAGAGGCACCCTACGAGCAGTACTTC
CDR3: CASSIGTEAPYEQYF

V: TRBV7-2
size: many
J: TRBJ2-7
D: -
DNA: TGTGCCAGCAGCTTAGGTTGGGCGGGGGCCAATTCCTACGAGCAGTACTTC
CDR3: CASSLGWAGANSYEQYF

V: TRBV7-8
size: few
J: TRBJ2-7
D: TRBD2
DNA: TGTGCCAGCAGCACCAGTCTTAGCGGGGGGTACGAGCAGTACTTC
CDR3: CASSTSLSGGYEQYF

V: TRBV29-1
size: many
J: TRBJ2-1
D: -
DNA: TGCAGCGTTGGCCCCGCCTCGGGTGAGCAGTTCTTC
CDR3: CSVGPASGEQFF

V: TRBV9
size: many
J: TRBJ2-1
D: -
DNA: TGTGCCAGCAGCGTAGAAGGGTTGGGGTGGAGGGATGAGCAGTTCTTC
CDR3: CASSVEGLGWRDEQFF

V: TRBV7-4
size: many
J: TRBJ2-3
D: TRBD1
DNA: TGTGCCAGCAGCTCCCGGGACAGGGACAAAAGCACAGATACGCAGTATTTT
CDR3: CASSSRDRDKSTDTQYF

V: TRBV28
size: few
J: TRBJ1-5
D: TRBD1
DNA: TGTGCCAGCAGGGGCCGGGGACAGGGTAATCAGCCCCAGCATTTT
CDR3: CASRGRGQGNQPQHF

V: TRBV28
size: many
J: TRBJ2-1
D: TRBD1
DNA: TGTGCCAGCAGTACCCGGGACAGGTTATACAATGAGCAGTTCTTC
CDR3: CASSTRDRLYNEQFF